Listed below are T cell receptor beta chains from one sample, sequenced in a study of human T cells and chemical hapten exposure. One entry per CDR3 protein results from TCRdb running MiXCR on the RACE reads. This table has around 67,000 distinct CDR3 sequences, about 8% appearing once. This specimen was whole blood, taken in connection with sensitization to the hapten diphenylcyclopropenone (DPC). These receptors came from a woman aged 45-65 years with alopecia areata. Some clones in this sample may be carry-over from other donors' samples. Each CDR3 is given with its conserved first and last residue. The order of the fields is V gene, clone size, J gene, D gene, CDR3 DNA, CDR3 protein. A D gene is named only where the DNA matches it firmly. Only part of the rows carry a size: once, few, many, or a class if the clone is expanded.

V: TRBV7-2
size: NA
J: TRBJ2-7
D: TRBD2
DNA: TGTGCCAGCAGCTTAGCCGGGGGCGGTAGCGGGAGTACGCAGTACTTC
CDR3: CASSLAGGGSGSTQYF

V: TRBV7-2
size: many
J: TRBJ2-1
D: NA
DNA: TGTGCCAGCAGCTTAGACTATAACAATGAGCAGTTCTTC
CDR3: CASSLDYNNEQFF

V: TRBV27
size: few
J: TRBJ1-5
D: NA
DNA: TGTGCCACCGGGCCGATCAATCAGCCCCAGCATTTT
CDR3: CATGPINQPQHF

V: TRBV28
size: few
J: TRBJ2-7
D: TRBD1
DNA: TGTGCCAGCAGACTACCGACAGGGGGCCTCTCCTACGAGCAGTACTTC
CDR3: CASRLPTGGLSYEQYF

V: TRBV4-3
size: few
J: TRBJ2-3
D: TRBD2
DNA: TGCGCCAGCAGCCAAGAAGGGTCGGGACTAACCACAGATACGCAGTATTTT
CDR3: CASSQEGSGLTTDTQYF

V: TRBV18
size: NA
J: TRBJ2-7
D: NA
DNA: TGTGCCAGCTCACCGACGGACAGCCTCGTTTACGAGCAGTACTTC
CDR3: CASSPTDSLVYEQYF

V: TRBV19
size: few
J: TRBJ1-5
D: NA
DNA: TGTGCCAGTAGTATCCCCCGGGACAGCAATCAGCCCCAGCATTTT
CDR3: CASSIPRDSNQPQHF

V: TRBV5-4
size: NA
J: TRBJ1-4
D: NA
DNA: TGTGCCAGCAGCTATAGGCAGGCAACTAATGAAAAACTGTTTTTT
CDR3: CASSYRQATNEKLFF

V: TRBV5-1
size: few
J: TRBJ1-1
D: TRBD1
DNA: TGCGCCAGCAGCCCGAGACAGGGAGGGAGCACTGAAGCTTTCTTT
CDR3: CASSPRQGGSTEAFF

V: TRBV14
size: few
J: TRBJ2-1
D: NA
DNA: TGTGCCAGCAGCCACGATTGGGACAATGAGCAGTTCTTC
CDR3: CASSHDWDNEQFF

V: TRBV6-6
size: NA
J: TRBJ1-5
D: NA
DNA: TGTGCCAGCAGCCTCGGGCCCCGCAATCAGCCCCAGCATTTT
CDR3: CASSLGPRNQPQHF

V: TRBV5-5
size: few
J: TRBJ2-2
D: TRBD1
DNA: TGTGCCAGCAGCTTTGACAGGGGCGCGAACACCGGGGAGCTGTTTTTT
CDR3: CASSFDRGANTGELFF

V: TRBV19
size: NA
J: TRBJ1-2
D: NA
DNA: TGTGCCAGTAGTCCCTCGACAGTGGCCGGCGGCTACACCTTC
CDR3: CASSPSTVAGGYTF

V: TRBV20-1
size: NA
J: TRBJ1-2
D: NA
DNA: TGCAGTGCTAGTGTCCCCGTCAGTCTAGCTAACTATGGCTACACCTTC
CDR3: CSASVPVSLANYGYTF

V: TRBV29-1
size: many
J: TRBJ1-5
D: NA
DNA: TGCAGCGTTGCCCAGAGCGCCAATCAGCCCCAGCATTTT
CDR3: CSVAQSANQPQHF

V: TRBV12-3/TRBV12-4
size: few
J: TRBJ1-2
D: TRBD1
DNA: TGTGCCAGCAGTTTGTGGACAGGGGCTGGCTACACCTTC
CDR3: CASSLWTGAGYTF

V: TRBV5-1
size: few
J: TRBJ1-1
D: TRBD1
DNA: TGCGCCAGCAGCTTCGGGACAGGGGAGAGGAACACTGAAGCTTTCTTT
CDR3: CASSFGTGERNTEAFF

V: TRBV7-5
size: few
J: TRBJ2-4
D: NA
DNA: NA
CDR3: CISVPEAGAGTAAKNIQYF

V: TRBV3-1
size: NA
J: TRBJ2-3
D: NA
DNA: TGTGCCAGCAGCCATGAAACTAGCACAGATACGCAGTATTTT
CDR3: CASSHETSTDTQYF

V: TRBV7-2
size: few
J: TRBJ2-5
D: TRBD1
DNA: TGTGCCAGCAGCGCGGACAGGGGGCTTCGAGAGACCCAGTACTTC
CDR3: CASSADRGLRETQYF

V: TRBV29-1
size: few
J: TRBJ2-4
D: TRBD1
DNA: TGCAGCGTCCGACAGGGGGATTTAGCCAAAAACATTCAGTACTTC
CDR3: CSVRQGDLAKNIQYF

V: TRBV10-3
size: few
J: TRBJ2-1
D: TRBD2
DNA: TGTGCCATCACCGAACTAGCGGGAACTTTCAATGAGCAGTTCTTC
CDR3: CAITELAGTFNEQFF

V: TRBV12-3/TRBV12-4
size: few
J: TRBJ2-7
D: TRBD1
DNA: TGTGCCAGCAGTTCAGACAGGGTCGAGCAGTACTTC
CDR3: CASSSDRVEQYF

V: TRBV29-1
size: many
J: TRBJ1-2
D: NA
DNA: TGCAGCGTTGTAGCCAATGGCTACACCTTC
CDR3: CSVVANGYTF

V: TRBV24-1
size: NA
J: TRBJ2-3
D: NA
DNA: TGTGCCACCAGTGACCCATCCCACGGAGACCCCACAGATACGCAGTATTTT
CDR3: CATSDPSHGDPTDTQYF

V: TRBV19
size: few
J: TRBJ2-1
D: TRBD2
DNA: TGTGCCAGTAGTATAGGTATAGGGCAGCGGGGTGGGGATAATGAGCAGTTCTTC
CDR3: CASSIGIGQRGGDNEQFF

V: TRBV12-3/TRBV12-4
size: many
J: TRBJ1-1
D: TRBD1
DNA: TGTGCCAGCAGAGGACAGGGTTTCACTGAAGCTTTCTTT
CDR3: CASRGQGFTEAFF

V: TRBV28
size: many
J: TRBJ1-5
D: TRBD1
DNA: TGTGCCAGCAGTTCAGGGGGCAGTCAGCCCCAGCATTTT
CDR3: CASSSGGSQPQHF

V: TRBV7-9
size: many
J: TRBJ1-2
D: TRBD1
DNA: TGTGCCAGCAGCTCTGGACTAGGGACAGGCTATGGCTACACCTTC
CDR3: CASSSGLGTGYGYTF

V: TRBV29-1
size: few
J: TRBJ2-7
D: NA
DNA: TGCAGCGCTACCGACGAGGGCTACGAGCAGTACTTC
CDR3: CSATDEGYEQYF

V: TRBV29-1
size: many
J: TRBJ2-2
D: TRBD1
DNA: TGCAGCGTTGGTAGGACAGGGAATACCGGGGAGCTGTTTTTT
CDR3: CSVGRTGNTGELFF

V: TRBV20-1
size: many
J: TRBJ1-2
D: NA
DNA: TGCAGTGCTAGAGTAGGGAGCTATGGCTACACCTTC
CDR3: CSARVGSYGYTF

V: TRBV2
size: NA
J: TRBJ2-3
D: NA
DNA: TGTGCCAGCAGGTTAGGCCGTAGCACAGATACGCAGTATTTT
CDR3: CASRLGRSTDTQYF

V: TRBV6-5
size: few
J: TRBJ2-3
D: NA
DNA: TGTGCCAGCAGTTACTCGACCGGGGTCACAGATACGCAGTATTTT
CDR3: CASSYSTGVTDTQYF

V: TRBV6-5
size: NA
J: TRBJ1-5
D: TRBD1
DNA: TGTGCCAGCAGGGCAGGGGGAGAACAGCCCCAGCATTTT
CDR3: CASRAGGEQPQHF

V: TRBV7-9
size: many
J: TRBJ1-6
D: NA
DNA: TGTGCCAGCAGCTTACTAGGGAAAAATTCACCCCTCCACTTT
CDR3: CASSLLGKNSPLHF

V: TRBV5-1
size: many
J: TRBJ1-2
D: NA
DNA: TGCGCCAGCAGCTTTGACAAAGACTACACCTTC
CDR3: CASSFDKDYTF

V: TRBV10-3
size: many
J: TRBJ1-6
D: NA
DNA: TGTGCCATCGGAGACAGTTCCCGATCACCCCTCCACTTT
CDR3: CAIGDSSRSPLHF

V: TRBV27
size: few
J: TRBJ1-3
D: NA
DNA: TGTGCCAGCAGTATCCACTCTGGAAACACCATATATTTT
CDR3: CASSIHSGNTIYF

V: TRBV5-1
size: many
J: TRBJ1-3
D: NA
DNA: TGCGCCAGCAGCTTGGGGGGGACTGGAAACACCATATATTTT
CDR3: CASSLGGTGNTIYF

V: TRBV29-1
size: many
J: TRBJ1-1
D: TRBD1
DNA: TGCAGCGCAAAACCCGGGACAGGGGGCAGCGGCACTGAAGCTTTCTTT
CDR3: CSAKPGTGGSGTEAFF

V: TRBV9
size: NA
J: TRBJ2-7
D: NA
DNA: TGTGCCAGCAGCACCCGAAGCTTTGGGGAGCAGTACTTC
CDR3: CASSTRSFGEQYF

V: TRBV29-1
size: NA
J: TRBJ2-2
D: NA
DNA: TGCAGCCAGTGGGACAATGACACCGGGGAGCTGTTTTTT
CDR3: CSQWDNDTGELFF

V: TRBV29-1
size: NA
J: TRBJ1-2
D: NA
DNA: TGCAGCTTTACGGGTAATAACTATGGCTACACCTTC
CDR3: CSFTGNNYGYTF

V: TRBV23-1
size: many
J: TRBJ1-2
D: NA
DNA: TGCGCCAGCAGTCAATCAGACATTTTTAACTATGGCTACACCTTC
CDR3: CASSQSDIFNYGYTF

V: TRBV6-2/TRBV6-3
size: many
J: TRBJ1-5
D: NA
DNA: TGTGCCAGCAGTTATGGAGGGAGTGGGAATCAGCCCCAGCATTTT
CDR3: CASSYGGSGNQPQHF

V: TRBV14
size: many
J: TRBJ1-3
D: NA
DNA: TGTGCCAGCAGCCAAGAATCGGGGGCCGGGGGAAACACCATATATTTT
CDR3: CASSQESGAGGNTIYF

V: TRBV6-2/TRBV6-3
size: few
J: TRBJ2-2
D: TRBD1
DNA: TGTGCCAGCAGCGGATACCTCCGTTTCTCGGGACAGGGAAACACCGGGGAGCTGTTTTTT
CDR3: CASSGYLRFSGQGNTGELFF

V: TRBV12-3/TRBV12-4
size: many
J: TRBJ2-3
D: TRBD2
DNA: TGTGCCAGCAGTATGGGACTAGGCACAGATACGCAGTATTTT
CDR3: CASSMGLGTDTQYF

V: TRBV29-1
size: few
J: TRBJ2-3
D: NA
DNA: TGCAGCGTTGAGGAGGGGGATACGCAGTATTTT
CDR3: CSVEEGDTQYF

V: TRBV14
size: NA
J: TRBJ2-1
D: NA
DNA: TGTGCCAGCAGCCAGGGGGTAGTAGGGCAGTTCTTC
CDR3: CASSQGVVGQFF